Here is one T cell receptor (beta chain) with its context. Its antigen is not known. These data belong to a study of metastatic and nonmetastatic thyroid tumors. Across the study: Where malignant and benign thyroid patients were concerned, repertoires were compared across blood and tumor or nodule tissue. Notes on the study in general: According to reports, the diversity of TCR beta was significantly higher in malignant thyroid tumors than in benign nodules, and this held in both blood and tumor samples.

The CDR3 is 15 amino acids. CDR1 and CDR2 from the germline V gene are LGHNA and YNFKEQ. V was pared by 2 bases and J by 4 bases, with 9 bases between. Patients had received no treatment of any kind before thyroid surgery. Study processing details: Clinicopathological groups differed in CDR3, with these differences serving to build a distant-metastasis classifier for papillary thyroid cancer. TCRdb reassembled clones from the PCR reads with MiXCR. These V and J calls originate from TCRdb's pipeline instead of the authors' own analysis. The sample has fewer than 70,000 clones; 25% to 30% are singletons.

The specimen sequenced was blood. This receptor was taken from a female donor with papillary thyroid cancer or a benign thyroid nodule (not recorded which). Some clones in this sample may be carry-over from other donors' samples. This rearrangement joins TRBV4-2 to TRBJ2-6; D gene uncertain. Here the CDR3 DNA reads TGTGCCAGCAGCCAATGGGGATCAGGGGCCAACGTCCTGACTTTC. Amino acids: CASSQWGSGANVLTF.